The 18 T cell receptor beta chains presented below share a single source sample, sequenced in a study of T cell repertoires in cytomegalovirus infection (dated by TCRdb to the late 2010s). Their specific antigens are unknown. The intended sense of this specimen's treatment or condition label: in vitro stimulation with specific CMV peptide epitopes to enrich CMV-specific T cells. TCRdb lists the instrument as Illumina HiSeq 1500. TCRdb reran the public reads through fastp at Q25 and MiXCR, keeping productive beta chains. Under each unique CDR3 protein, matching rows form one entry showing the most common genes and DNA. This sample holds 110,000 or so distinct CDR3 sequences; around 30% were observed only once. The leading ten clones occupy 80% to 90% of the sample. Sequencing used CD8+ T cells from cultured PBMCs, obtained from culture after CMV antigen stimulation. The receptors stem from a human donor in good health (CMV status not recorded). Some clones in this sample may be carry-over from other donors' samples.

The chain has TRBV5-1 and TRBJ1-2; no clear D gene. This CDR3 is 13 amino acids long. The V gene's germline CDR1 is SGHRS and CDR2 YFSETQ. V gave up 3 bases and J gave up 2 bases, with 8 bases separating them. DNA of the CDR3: TGCGCCAGCAGCTGGAACAACAACTATGGCTACACCTTC. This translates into CASSWNNNYGYTF.

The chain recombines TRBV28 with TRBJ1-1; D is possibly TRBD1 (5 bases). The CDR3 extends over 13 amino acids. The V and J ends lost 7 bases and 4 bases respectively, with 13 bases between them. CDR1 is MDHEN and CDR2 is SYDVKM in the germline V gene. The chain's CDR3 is CASTPRGSTEAFF. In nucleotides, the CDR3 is TGTGCCAGCACCCCTCGGGGGAGCACTGAAGCTTTCTTT.

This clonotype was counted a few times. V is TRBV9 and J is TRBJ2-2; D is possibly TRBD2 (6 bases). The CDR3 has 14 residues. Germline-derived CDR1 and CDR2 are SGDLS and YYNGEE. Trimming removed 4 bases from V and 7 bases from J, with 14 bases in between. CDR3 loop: CASSLRLDDGELFF. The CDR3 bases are TGTGCCAGCAGCCTCAGACTAGACGACGGGGAGCTGTTTTTT.

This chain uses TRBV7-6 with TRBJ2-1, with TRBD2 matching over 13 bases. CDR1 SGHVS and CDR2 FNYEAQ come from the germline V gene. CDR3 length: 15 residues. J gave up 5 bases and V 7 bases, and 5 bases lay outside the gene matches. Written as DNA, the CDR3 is TGTGCCAGCATCAGAGGGACTAGCGGGAACAATGAGCAGTTCTTC. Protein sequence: CASIRGTSGNNEQFF.

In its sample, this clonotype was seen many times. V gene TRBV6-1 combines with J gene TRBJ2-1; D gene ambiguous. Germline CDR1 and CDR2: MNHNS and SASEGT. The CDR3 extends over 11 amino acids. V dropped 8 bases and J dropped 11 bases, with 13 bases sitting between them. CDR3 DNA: TGTGCCAGCCTGGACCTAGATCAGCAGTTCTTC. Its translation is CASLDLDQQFF.

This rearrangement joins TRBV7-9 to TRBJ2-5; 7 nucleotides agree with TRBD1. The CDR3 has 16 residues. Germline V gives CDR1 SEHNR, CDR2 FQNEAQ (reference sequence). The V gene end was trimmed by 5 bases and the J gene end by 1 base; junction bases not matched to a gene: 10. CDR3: CASSTPRQGSQETQYF. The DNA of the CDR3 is TGTGCCAGCAGCACCCCCCGACAGGGCTCCCAAGAGACCCAGTACTTC.

This CDR3 reads CASSTLSQFLPGTGELFF. The CDR3, as DNA: TGTGCCAGTAGTACCCTGTCTCAGTTCCTCCCCGGCACCGGGGAGCTGTTTTTT. V is TRBV19 and J is TRBJ2-2; no reliable D call. The length of the CDR3 is 18 residues. The V and J ends lost 4 bases and 4 bases respectively, with 22 bases between them. Germline V CDR1 and CDR2: LNHDA, SQIVND (reference sequence).

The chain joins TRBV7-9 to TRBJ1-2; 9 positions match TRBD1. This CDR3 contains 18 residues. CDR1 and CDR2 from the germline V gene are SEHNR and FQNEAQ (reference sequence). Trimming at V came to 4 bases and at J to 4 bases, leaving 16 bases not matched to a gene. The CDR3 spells CASSSQGTGMGLGYGYTF. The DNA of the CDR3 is TGTGCCAGCAGCTCACAGGGGACAGGGATGGGTTTGGGCTATGGCTACACCTTC.

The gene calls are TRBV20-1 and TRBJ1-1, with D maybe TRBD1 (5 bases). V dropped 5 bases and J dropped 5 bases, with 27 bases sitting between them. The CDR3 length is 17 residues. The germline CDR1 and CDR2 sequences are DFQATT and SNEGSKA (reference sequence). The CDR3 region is CSALSSEGTIWGTEAFF. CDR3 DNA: TGCAGTGCTCTTTCATCGGAGGGCACAATATGGGGGACTGAAGCTTTCTTT.

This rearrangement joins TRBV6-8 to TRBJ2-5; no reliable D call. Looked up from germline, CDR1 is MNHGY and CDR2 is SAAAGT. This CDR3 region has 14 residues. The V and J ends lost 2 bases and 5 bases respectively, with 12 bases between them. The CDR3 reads CASSYGGFRETQYF. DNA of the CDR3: TGTGCCAGCAGTTACGGTGGGTTCCGGGAGACCCAGTACTTC.

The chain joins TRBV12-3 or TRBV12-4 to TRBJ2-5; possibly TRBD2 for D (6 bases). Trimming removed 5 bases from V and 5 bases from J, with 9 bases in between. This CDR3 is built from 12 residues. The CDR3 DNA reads TGTGCCAGCAGTCCTGGAGGGGAGACCCAGTACTTC. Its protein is CASSPGGETQYF.

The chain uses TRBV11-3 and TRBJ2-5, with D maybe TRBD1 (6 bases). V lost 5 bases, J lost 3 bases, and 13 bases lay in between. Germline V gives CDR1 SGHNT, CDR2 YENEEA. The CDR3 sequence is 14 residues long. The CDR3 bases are TGTGCCAGCAGCCAGGCAGGGGCCGAAGAGACCCAGTACTTC. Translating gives CASSQAGAEETQYF.

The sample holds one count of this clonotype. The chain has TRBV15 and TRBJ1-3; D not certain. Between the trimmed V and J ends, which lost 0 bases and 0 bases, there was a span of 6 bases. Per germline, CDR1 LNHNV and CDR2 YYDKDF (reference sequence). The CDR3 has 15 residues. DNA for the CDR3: TGTGCCACCAGCAGAGATCAGATCTCTGGAAACACCATATATTTT. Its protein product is CATSRDQISGNTIYF.

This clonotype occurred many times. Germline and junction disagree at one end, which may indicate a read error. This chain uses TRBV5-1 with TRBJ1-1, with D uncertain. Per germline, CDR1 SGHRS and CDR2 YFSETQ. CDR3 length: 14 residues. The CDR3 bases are TGTGCCAGCAGCTTAGTGGCAGGGAACACTGAAGCTTTCTTT. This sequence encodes CASSLVAGNTEAFF. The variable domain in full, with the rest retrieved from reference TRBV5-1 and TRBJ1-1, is KAGVTQTPRYLIKTRGQQVTLSCSPISGHRSVSWYQQTPGQGLQFLFEYFSETQRNKGNFPGRFSGRQFSNSRSEMNVSTLELGDSALYLCASSLVAGNTEAFFGQGTRLTVV.

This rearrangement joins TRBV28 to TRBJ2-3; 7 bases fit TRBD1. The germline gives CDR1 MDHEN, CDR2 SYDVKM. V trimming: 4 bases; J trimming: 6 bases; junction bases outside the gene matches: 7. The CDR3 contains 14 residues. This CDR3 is CASSSPTGVDTQYF. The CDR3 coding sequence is TGTGCCAGCAGTTCGCCCACAGGGGTTGATACGCAGTATTTT. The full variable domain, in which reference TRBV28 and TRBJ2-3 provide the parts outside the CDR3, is DVKVTQSSRYLVKRTGEKVFLECVQDMDHENMFWYRQDPGLGLRLIYFSYDVKMKEKGDIPEGYSVSREKKERFSLILESASTNQTSMYLCASSSPTGVDTQYFGPGTRLTVL.

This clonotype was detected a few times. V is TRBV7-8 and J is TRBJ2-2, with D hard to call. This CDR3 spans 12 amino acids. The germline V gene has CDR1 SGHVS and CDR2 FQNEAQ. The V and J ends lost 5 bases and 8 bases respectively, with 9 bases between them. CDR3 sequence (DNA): TGTGCCAGCAGCCCCGTCGTAGGGGAGCTGTTTTTT. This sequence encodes CASSPVVGELFF.

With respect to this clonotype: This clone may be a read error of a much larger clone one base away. The CDR3 DNA is TGTGCCAGCTCGGAGTGGACCTTCGGTGAAGCTTTCTTT. Amino acid sequence: CASSEWTFGEAFF. The rearrangement joins TRBV7-6 to TRBJ1-1; D is unclear. Germline values: CDR1 SGHVS, CDR2 FNYEAQ. This CDR3 is built from 13 residues. Trimming stripped 8 bases from V and 7 bases from J, with 17 bases between.

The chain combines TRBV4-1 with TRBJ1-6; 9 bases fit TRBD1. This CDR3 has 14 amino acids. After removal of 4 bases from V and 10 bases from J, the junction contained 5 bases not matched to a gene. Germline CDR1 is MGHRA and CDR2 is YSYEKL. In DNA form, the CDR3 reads TGCGCCAGCAGCCTCGGGACAGGGCAATCACCCCTCCACTTT. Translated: CASSLGTGQSPLHF.